One and the same sample provided the 32 T cell receptor beta chains below, sequenced in a study of Graves' ophthalmopathy and Graves' hyperthyroidism. RNA transcripts served as template for amplifying TCR beta CDR3 sequences. RT-PCR was first run with HTBI primers, then multiplex PCR in a second round. Via MiXCR, TCRdb re-called the multiplex PCR reads, giving one row per CDR3 protein. The table includes around 1.1 million distinct CDR3 sequences, around a third detected once. Sequences were obtained from peripheral blood or thyroid tissue (not recorded which). These TCRs come from an adult man with Graves' hyperthyroidism.

Ten or more counts support this clonotype. This chain uses TRBV12-3 or TRBV12-4 with TRBJ2-7, with 7 bases fitting TRBD2. This CDR3 comprises 15 residues. After removal of 5 bases from V and 4 bases from J, the junction contained 11 bases not matched to a gene. CDR3 protein: CASSPSAGNVYEQYF. In DNA, the CDR3 is TGTGCCAGCAGTCCATCAGCGGGAAACGTATACGAGCAGTACTTC.

Turning to this clonotype: A much larger clone is a single base away; this may be a read error. Lacking the conserved final phenylalanine or tryptophan, this CDR3 likely reflects a read error. DNA for the CDR3: TGTGCCAGCAGGGACAGGACTAACTATGGCTACACCTTA. It yields the protein CASRDRTNYGYTL. This chain joins TRBV12-3 or TRBV12-4 and TRBJ1-2; TRBD1 matches 7 bases. Trimming removed 6 bases from V and 0 bases from J; junction bases left unmatched: 1. The CDR3 is 13 amino acids.

This clonotype was seen repeatedly, ten times or more. V gene TRBV19 combines with J gene TRBJ2-2; TRBD2 aligns across 12 bases. V lost 3 bases and J lost 2; bases outside the gene matches: 1. Germline CDR1 and CDR2: LNHDA and SQIVND (reference sequence). The CDR3 spans 16 residues. CDR3 amino acids: CASSIGLAGNTGELFF. As DNA, the CDR3 is TGTGCCAGTAGTATCGGACTAGCGGGAAACACCGGGGAGCTGTTTTTT.

The V and J genes are TRBV10-3 and TRBJ1-5; D gene uncertain. Trimming took 6 bases from V and 0 from J, leaving 12 bases between them. Germline values: CDR1 ENHRY, CDR2 SYGVKD. There are 15 residues in the CDR3. CDR3 protein: CAISPGMFSNQPQHF. The CDR3 coding sequence is TGTGCCATCAGCCCGGGGATGTTTAGCAATCAGCCCCAGCATTTT.

The genes are TRBV11-2 and TRBJ2-7; D remains unclear. Germline assignment: CDR1 SGHAT and CDR2 FQNNGV. Deletions cut 5 bases from V and 2 bases from J, with 16 bases between. The CDR3 spans 15 residues. The CDR3 protein is CASSPSMGLPYEQYF. In DNA form, the CDR3 reads TGTGCCAGCAGCCCGAGTATGGGGTTGCCCTACGAGCAGTACTTC.

About this clonotype itself: The junction and the germline gene differ at one end; a read error may be behind it. The DNA of the CDR3 is TGTGCCTGTAGTGCACCCCTAGGTGTTTACTACAATGAGCAGTTCTTC. Translation gives CACSAPLGVYYNEQFF. V is TRBV19 and J is TRBJ2-1; D unclear. CDR1 and CDR2 (germline): LNHDA, SQIVND (reference sequence). This CDR3 contains 16 residues.

The V gene is TRBV29-1, the J gene TRBJ1-1; 8 bases line up with TRBD1. Germline trimming cut 3 bases from V and 11 bases from J; bases unmatched to any gene: 5. This CDR3 is 11 amino acids long. Germline V gene data show CDR1 as SQVTM and CDR2 as ANQGSEA. The CDR3, as DNA: TGCAGCGTTGAGCCTAGACAGGGGGCTTTCTTT. It translates to CSVEPRQGAFF. Full variable domain (remainder filled in from reference TRBV29-1 and TRBJ1-1): SAVISQKPSRDICQRGTSLTIQCQVDSQVTMMFWYRQQPGQSLTLIATANQGSEATYESGFVIDKFPISRPNLTFSTLTVSNMSPEDSSIYLCSVEPRQGAFFGQGTRLTVV.

The chain carries TRBV7-2 and TRBJ2-7, with a tentative D call TRBD1 (6 bases). This CDR3 has 15 amino acids. Germline V CDR1 and CDR2: SGHTA, FQGNSA. The V end was cut by 5 bases, the J end by 2 bases, with 16 bases between. CDR3 amino acids: CASSTGQFSTYEQYF. In DNA, the CDR3 is TGTGCCAGCAGCACCGGACAGTTTTCTACCTACGAGCAGTACTTC.

This clonotype occurred many times. The chain carries TRBV24-1 and TRBJ2-7; no reliable D call. The CDR3 runs 12 residues. Germline lookup yields CDR1 KGHDR and CDR2 SFDVKD. V was pared by 3 bases and J by 4 bases, with 6 bases between. The CDR3 protein is CATSDGRYEQYF. CDR3 sequence (DNA): TGTGCCACCAGTGATGGGCGGTACGAGCAGTACTTC.

This clonotype was observed at least ten times. This chain uses TRBV7-2 with TRBJ1-5, with no clear D. Germline V gene data show CDR1 as SGHTA and CDR2 as FQGNSA. The CDR3 is made up of 15 amino acids. The ends were cut back, 1 base at V and 3 bases at J, with 10 bases in the middle. The chain's CDR3 is CASSLGVGPNQPQHF. The CDR3 region has the DNA TGTGCCAGCAGCTTAGGGGTAGGACCCAATCAGCCCCAGCATTTT.

Of note for this clonotype: A read error is likely, as this CDR3 ends without the conserved phenylalanine or tryptophan. The limits of the CDR3 on the DNA are not certain, so only TCRdb's listed CDR3 is given. V and J are TRBV5-6 and TRBJ2-6; TRBD2, as called in the table, went unchecked against the DNA. Looked up from germline, CDR1 is SGHDT and CDR2 is YYEEEE. From its first to its last residue, the CDR3 has 10 amino acids. The CDR3 protein is CASYRGTALV.

This clonotype was detected many times. The V gene is TRBV29-1, the J gene TRBJ1-4, with a possible D match to TRBD1 (5 bases). There are 14 residues in the CDR3. V was cut by 4 bases and J by 4 bases, with 13 bases left in between. Germline CDR1 and CDR2: SQVTM and ANQGSEA. Here the CDR3 reads CSVVRDGFNEKLFF. The CDR3, as DNA: TGCAGCGTTGTTCGGGACGGTTTTAATGAAAAACTGTTTTTT.

At least ten counts were recorded for this clonotype. This chain joins TRBV7-9 and TRBJ1-4; 7 nucleotides match TRBD1. V lost 5 bases to trimming and J lost 4 bases; unmatched junction nucleotides: 4. CDR3 size: 14 residues. Germline V gives CDR1 SEHNR, CDR2 FQNEAQ (reference sequence). CDR3 nucleotide sequence: TGTGCCAGCAGCCTGGGACAGTATAATGAAAAACTGTTTTTT. Translating gives CASSLGQYNEKLFF.

V is TRBV20-1 and J is TRBJ1-5; 9 bases map to TRBD1. Per germline, CDR1 DFQATT and CDR2 SNEGSKA (reference sequence). V shed 5 bases, J shed 7 bases, and the junction held 15 bases outside the gene matches. This CDR3 region has 16 residues. CDR3 sequence: CSAVGDRALSDQPQHF. DNA for the CDR3: TGCAGTGCTGTAGGGGACAGGGCACTATCTGACCAGCCCCAGCATTTT.

The DNA of the CDR3 is TGCAGCGTTGAGGTCCTTGTAGGCAATGAGCAGTTCTTC. Protein product: CSVEVLVGNEQFF. The V call is TRBV29-1, the J call TRBJ2-5; D gene ambiguous. Matching the DNA end better, TRBJ2-1 makes the J call doubtful. Germline V gene sequence: CDR1 SQVTM, CDR2 ANQGSEA. The CDR3 loop spans 13 amino acids.

This chain uses TRBV5-1 with TRBJ1-1; D gene ambiguous. V was shortened by 5 bases and J by 1 base, with 9 bases between the two germline ends. In germline, CDR1 is SGHRS, CDR2 YFSETQ. This CDR3 contains 13 residues. CDR3 nucleotide sequence: TGCGCCAGCAGGCTGGAGCCGAACACTGAAGCTTTCTTT. This translates into CASRLEPNTEAFF.

The chain carries TRBV25-1 and TRBJ1-1; possible D gene TRBD1, 5 bases. Trimming shortened V by 7 bases and J by 4 bases, and 16 bases separated the two germline ends. This CDR3 contains 14 residues. From germline, CDR1 is MGHDK and CDR2 SYGVNS. CDR3 coding DNA: TGTGCCAGCAACACCGGGGGTCTGGGCACTGAAGCTTTCTTT. This translates into CASNTGGLGTEAFF.

This clonotype turned up a few times. J is TRBJ2-2 and V is TRBV24-1; tentatively, D is TRBD1 (6 bases). Germline loops: CDR1 KGHDR, CDR2 SFDVKD. The V and J ends lost 4 bases and 1 base respectively, with 15 bases between them. This CDR3 is built from 17 residues. The CDR3, as DNA: TGTGCCACCAGTGACCCTCCAGGGGTAGTGAACACCGGGGAGCTGTTTTTT. This sequence encodes CATSDPPGVVNTGELFF.

This clonotype came up many times. The chain is built from TRBV9 and TRBJ2-5; D call uncertain. V lost 1 base and J 7 bases, leaving 14 bases between the germline ends. Germline lookup yields CDR1 SGDLS and CDR2 YYNGEE. CDR3 size: 14 residues. Here the CDR3 DNA reads TGTGCCAGCAGCGTATCGAACAGCAAGATGACCCAGTACTTC. It encodes CASSVSNSKMTQYF.

The chain carries TRBV12-3 or TRBV12-4 and TRBJ1-4; 7 nucleotides match TRBD1. With V trimmed by 0 bases and J by 0 bases, 7 bases remained unmatched. This CDR3 has 18 amino acids. The CDR3 reads CASSLALGGTATNEKLFF. Here the CDR3 DNA reads TGTGCCAGCAGTTTAGCGCTAGGGGGGACAGCAACTAATGAAAAACTGTTTTTT.

V is TRBV7-9 and J is TRBJ1-1; 7 bases match TRBD1. The length of the CDR3 is 14 residues. J lost 5 bases, V lost 3 bases, and 6 bases had no gene match. Germline CDR1 and CDR2: SEHNR and FQNEAQ (reference sequence). CDR3 in DNA: TGTGCCAGCAGCTTTTTCAGGGGGAAGACTGAAGCTTTCTTT. Protein product: CASSFFRGKTEAFF.

This clonotype was found a few times. This chain joins TRBV11-2 and TRBJ2-2, with 7 bases matching TRBD2. Germline values: CDR1 SGHAT, CDR2 FQNNGV. This CDR3 region has 18 residues. V dropped 5 bases and J dropped 0; count of bases not matched to a gene: 12. The CDR3 reads CASSRRGGLAANTGELFF. The CDR3 DNA sequence: TGTGCCAGCAGCCGCCGGGGTGGTCTAGCGGCGAACACCGGGGAGCTGTTTTTT.

V is TRBV14 and J is TRBJ1-1; 7 nucleotides match TRBD1. The CDR3 is made up of 17 amino acids. CDR1 SGHDN and CDR2 FVKESK come from the germline V gene. Trimming at V came to 8 bases and at J to 4 bases, leaving 19 bases not matched to a gene. The CDR3 coding sequence is TGTGCCAGCTCACCACTACCGACCGGGACAGCGAGCACTGAAGCTTTCTTT. Protein: CASSPLPTGTASTEAFF.

V gene TRBV20-1 combines with J gene TRBJ1-5; maybe TRBD1 (6 bases). Trimming stripped 0 bases from V and 3 bases from J, with 9 bases between. The CDR3 has 14 amino acids. Germline CDR1 and CDR2: DFQATT and SNEGSKA (reference sequence). CDR3 sequence (DNA): TGCAGTGCTAGAGATAACAGGGTCAATCAGCCCCAGCATTTT. This encodes CSARDNRVNQPQHF.

V and J are TRBV7-2 and TRBJ1-3, with D perhaps matching TRBD1 (5 bases). This CDR3 contains 15 residues. Germline lookup yields CDR1 SGHTA and CDR2 FQGNSA. With 3 bases removed from V and 0 bases from J, the gap between germline ends came to 9 bases. The CDR3 coding sequence is TGTGCCAGCAGCTTCTCGACAGTCTCTGGAAACACCATATATTTT. It codes for CASSFSTVSGNTIYF.

This clonotype was counted many times. This chain connects TRBV15 to TRBJ1-1; D gene ambiguous. With 6 bases removed from V and 4 bases from J, the gap between germline ends came to 6 bases. Germline V CDR1 and CDR2: LNHNV, YYDKDF (reference sequence). This CDR3 is built from 11 residues. The CDR3: CATRAGTEAFF. CDR3 DNA sequence: TGTGCCACCAGAGCGGGCACTGAAGCTTTCTTT.

This chain connects TRBV6-4 to TRBJ1-5; D not resolved. The CDR3 is 15 amino acids. Trimming took off 5 bases at V and 0 bases at J, with 11 bases between the two ends. Germline values: CDR1 MRHNA, CDR2 SNTAGT. The CDR3 reads CASSQARNSNQPQHF. For the CDR3, the DNA is TGTGCCAGCAGTCAAGCTAGAAATAGCAATCAGCCCCAGCATTTT.

In this sample, this clonotype turned up a few times. V gene TRBV20-1 combines with J gene TRBJ2-7, with D perhaps matching TRBD1 (6 bases). The germline gives CDR1 DFQATT, CDR2 SNEGSKA (reference sequence). The CDR3 extends over 13 amino acids. The V end lost 5 bases, the J end lost 0 bases, and 11 bases lay between the germline ends. CDR3 region: CSAFGQISYEQYF. CDR3 coding DNA: TGCAGTGCTTTCGGACAGATCTCCTACGAGCAGTACTTC.

Note on this clonotype: The CDR3 ends on some other residue instead of the conserved phenylalanine or tryptophan, so this is likely a read error. It is unclear where the CDR3 begins or ends on the DNA, so no DNA is shown, and the CDR3 is as TCRdb lists it. V usage is TRBV7-2 and J usage is TRBJ2-6; TRBD1, the table's D call, was not compared with the DNA. The CDR3 spans 8 residues, counting both ends. Germline CDR1 is SGHTA and CDR2 is FQGNSA. CDR3 region: CASSLGGQ.

The chain combines TRBV10-2 with TRBJ1-6, with TRBD1 matching over 7 bases. The CDR3 runs 14 residues. Germline-derived CDR1 and CDR2 are WSHSY and SAAADI. J lost 7 bases, V lost 8 bases, and 8 bases had no gene match. Here the CDR3 reads CASRSGDRNSPLHF. CDR3 nucleotides: TGCGCCAGCCGCTCGGGGGACAGAAATTCACCCCTCCACTTT.

The rearrangement joins TRBV5-6 to TRBJ1-5; weak D call: TRBD1 (5 bases). Germline loops: CDR1 SGHDT, CDR2 YYEEEE. CDR3 size: 17 residues. Trimming left V 3 bases short and J 6 bases short, with 22 bases between. The CDR3, as DNA: TGTGCCAGCAGCTCTAGTCTACGCCAGGGAGGCAGTCAGCCCCAGCATTTT. Encoded protein: CASSSSLRQGGSQPQHF.

To note about this clonotype: The junction differs from germline at one of its ends, possibly a read error. This chain joins TRBV19 and TRBJ1-6; 7 nucleotides line up with TRBD1. Germline CDR1 is LNHDA and CDR2 is SQIVND (reference sequence). The CDR3 is 15 amino acids. CDR3 loop: CASSIDRANNPPLHF. The DNA for the CDR3 is TGTGCCAGTAGTATTGACAGGGCAAATAATCCACCCCTCCACTTT.